This TCR beta chain was documented in a study of T cells in Graves' hyperthyroidism and ophthalmopathy. Amplification targeted TCR beta CDR3 regions from RNA transcripts. Primed by the HTBI set, a first-round RT-PCR was run on the TCR CDR3. MiXCR, applied by TCRdb to the multiplex PCR reads, yields one record per CDR3 protein. Here the sample spans about 610,000 distinct CDR3 sequences, roughly 14% being singletons. Patients affected by ophthalmopathy presented a Clinical Activity Score of at least 3, a NOSPECS grade of at least 4, and disease duration below 3 months. Orbital computed tomography, thyroid ultrasound, serum thyroxine and TRAb, and clinical symptoms together informed the diagnoses. To note about this clonotype: Its antigen remains unidentified.

Study-level results: The blood repertoire included most of the expanded thyroid clonotypes above 0.001.

In germline, CDR1 is MNHEY, CDR2 SVGEGT. Trimming removed 5 bases from V and 4 bases from J; junction bases left unmatched: 8. The CDR3 is made up of 15 amino acids. The receptor was isolated from a woman in her thirties or forties with Graves' ophthalmopathy. The rearrangement links TRBV6-2 or TRBV6-3 to TRBJ1-2; 9 nucleotides match TRBD1. The specimen sequenced was blood. This chain's CDR3 is CASSTRDRVAYGYTF. CDR3 nucleotides: TGTGCCAGCAGTACCCGGGACAGGGTCGCCTATGGCTACACCTTC.